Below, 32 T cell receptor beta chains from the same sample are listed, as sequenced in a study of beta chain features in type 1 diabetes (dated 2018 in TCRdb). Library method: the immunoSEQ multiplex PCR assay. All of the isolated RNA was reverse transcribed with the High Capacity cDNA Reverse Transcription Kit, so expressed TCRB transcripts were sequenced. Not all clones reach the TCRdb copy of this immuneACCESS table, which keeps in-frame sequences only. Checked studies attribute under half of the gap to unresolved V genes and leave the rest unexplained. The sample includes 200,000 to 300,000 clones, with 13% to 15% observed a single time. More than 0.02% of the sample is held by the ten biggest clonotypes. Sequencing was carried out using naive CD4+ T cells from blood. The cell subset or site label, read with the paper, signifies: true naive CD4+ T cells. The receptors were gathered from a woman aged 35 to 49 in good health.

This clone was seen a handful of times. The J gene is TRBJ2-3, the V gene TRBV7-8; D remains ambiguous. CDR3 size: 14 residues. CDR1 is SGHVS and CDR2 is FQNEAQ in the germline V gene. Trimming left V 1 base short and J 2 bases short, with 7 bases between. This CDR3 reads CASSLGSPTDTQYF. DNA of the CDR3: TGTGCCAGCAGCTTAGGTTCTCCCACAGATACGCAGTATTTT.

The CDR3 loop reads CASSLSGNTEAFF. DNA of the CDR3: TGTGCCAGTAGTTTGTCGGGGAACACTGAAGCTTTCTTT. The V and J genes are TRBV19 and TRBJ1-1; D not resolved. The germline V gene encodes CDR1 LNHDA and CDR2 SQIVND (reference sequence). The CDR3 spans 13 residues. The V end was cut by 5 bases, the J end by 1 base, with 8 bases between.

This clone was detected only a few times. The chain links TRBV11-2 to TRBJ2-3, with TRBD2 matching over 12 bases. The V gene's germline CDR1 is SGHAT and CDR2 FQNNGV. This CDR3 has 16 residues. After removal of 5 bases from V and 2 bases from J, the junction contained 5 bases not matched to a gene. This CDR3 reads CASSTLAGGPTDTQYF. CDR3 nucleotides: TGTGCCAGCAGCACCCTAGCGGGGGGGCCCACAGATACGCAGTATTTT.

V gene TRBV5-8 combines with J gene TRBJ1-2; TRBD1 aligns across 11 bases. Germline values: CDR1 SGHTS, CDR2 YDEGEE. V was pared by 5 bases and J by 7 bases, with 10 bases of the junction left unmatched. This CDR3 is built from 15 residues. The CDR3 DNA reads TGTGCCAGCAGGGAGACCGGGACAGGGGGACGTGGCTACACCTTC. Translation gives CASRETGTGGRGYTF.

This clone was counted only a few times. The CDR3 spells CASGWGQRNNQPQHF. In DNA, the CDR3 is TGTGCCAGCGGTTGGGGACAACGGAATAATCAGCCCCAGCATTTT. The chain couples TRBV27 to TRBJ1-5; D may be TRBD1 (6 bases). Germline values: CDR1 MNHEY, CDR2 SMNVEV (reference sequence). The CDR3 is made up of 15 amino acids. V gave up 8 bases and J gave up 4 bases, with 18 bases separating them.

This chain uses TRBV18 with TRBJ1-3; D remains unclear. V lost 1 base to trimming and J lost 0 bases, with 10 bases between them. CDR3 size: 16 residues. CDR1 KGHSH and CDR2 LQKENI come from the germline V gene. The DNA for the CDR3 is TGTGCCAGCTCACCACTCCAGGAAACCTCTGGAAACACCATATATTTT. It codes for CASSPLQETSGNTIYF.

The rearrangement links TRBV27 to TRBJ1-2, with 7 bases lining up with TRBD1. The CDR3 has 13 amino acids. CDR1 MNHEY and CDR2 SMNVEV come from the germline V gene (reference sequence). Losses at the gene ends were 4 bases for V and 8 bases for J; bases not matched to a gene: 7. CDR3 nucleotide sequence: TGTGCCAGCAGTTCCAGACAGGGATTCGGCTACACCTTC. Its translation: CASSSRQGFGYTF.

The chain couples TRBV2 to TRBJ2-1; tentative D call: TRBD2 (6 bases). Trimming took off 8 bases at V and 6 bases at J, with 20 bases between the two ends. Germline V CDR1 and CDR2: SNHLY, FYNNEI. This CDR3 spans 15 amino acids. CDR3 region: CASAGFTTVVNEQFF. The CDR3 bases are TGTGCCAGCGCGGGATTTACCACAGTCGTCAATGAGCAGTTCTTC.

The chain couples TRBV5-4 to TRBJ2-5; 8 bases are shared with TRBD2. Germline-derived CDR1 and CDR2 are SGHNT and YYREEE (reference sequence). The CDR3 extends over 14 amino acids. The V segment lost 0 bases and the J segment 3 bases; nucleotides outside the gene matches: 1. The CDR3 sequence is CASSLGAGEETQYF. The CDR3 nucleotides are TGTGCCAGCAGCTTGGGAGCGGGGGAAGAGACCCAGTACTTC.

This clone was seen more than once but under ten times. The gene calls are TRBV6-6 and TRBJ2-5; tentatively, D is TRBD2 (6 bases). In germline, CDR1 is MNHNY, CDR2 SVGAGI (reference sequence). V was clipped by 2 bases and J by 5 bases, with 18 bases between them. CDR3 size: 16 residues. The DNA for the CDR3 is TGTGCCAGCAGTTACACCCCGGGACTCTCCATGGAGACCCAGTACTTC. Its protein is CASSYTPGLSMETQYF.

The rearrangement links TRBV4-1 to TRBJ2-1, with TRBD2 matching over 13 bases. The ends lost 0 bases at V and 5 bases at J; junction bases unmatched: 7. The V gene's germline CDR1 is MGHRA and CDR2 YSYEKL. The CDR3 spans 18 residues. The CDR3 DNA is TGCGCCAGCAGCCAAGAATTTTGGACTAGCGGGGGAAACAATGAGCAGTTCTTC. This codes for CASSQEFWTSGGNNEQFF.

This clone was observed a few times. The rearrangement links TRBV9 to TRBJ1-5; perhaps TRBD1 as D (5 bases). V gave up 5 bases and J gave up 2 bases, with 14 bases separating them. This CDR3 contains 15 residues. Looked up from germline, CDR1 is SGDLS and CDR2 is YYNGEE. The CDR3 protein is CASRDTRYCNQPQHF. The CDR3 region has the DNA TGTGCCAGCAGGGACACAAGATACTGCAATCAGCCCCAGCATTTT.

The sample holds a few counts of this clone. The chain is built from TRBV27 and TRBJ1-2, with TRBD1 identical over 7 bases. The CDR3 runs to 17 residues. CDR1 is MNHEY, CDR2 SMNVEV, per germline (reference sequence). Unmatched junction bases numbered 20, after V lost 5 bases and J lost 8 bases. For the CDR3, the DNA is TGTGCCAGCAGTCCGAGCCGACAGGGTGGAAGTTCCTGGGGCTACACCTTC. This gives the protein CASSPSRQGGSSWGYTF.

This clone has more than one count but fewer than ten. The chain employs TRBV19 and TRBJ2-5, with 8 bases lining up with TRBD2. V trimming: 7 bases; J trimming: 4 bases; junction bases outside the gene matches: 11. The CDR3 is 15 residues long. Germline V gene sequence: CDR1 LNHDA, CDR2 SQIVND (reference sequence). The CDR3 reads CASKEDGGAGETQYF. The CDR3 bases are TGTGCCAGTAAAGAGGACGGGGGGGCTGGAGAGACCCAGTACTTC.

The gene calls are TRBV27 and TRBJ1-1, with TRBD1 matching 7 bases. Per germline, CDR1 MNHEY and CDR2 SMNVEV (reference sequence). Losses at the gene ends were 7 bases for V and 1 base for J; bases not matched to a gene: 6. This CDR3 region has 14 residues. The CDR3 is CASTRTGPNTEAFF. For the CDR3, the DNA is TGTGCCAGCACCCGGACAGGACCGAACACTGAAGCTTTCTTT.

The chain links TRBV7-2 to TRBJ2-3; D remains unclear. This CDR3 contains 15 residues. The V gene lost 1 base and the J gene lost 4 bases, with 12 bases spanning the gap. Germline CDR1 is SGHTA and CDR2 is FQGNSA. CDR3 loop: CASSLVIKAPDTQYF. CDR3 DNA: TGTGCCAGCAGCTTAGTGATCAAAGCTCCAGATACGCAGTATTTT.

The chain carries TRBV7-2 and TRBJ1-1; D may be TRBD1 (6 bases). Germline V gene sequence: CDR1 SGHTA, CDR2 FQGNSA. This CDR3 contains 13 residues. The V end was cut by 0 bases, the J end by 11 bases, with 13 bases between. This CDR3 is CASSLAGGAEAFF. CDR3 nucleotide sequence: TGTGCCAGCAGCTTAGCCGGGGGGGCGGAGGCTTTCTTT.

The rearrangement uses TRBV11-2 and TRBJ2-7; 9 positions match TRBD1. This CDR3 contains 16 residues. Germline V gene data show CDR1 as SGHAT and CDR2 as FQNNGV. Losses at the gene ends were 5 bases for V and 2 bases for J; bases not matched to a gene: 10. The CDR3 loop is CASSADMGQGTYEQYF. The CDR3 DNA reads TGTGCCAGCAGCGCAGATATGGGACAGGGCACCTACGAGCAGTACTTC.

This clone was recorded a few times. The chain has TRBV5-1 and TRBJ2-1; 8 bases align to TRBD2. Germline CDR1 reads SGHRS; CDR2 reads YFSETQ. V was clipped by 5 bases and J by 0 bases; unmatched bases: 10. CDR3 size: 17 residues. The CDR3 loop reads CASRLLAGMSSYNEQFF. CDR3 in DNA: TGCGCCAGCAGGTTGTTAGCGGGGATGAGCTCCTACAATGAGCAGTTCTTC.

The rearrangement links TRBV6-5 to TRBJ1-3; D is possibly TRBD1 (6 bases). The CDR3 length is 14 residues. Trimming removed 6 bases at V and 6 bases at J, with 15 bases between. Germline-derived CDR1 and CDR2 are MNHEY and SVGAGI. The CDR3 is CASRSAGTPNTIYF. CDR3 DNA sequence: TGTGCCAGCAGGAGCGCCGGGACACCAAACACCATATATTTT.

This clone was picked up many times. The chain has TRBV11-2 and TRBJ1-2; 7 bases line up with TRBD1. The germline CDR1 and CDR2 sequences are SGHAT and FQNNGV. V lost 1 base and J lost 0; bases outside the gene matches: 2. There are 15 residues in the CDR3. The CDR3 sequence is CASSLGGTANYGYTF. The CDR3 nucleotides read TGTGCCAGCAGCTTAGGGGGGACAGCTAACTATGGCTACACCTTC.

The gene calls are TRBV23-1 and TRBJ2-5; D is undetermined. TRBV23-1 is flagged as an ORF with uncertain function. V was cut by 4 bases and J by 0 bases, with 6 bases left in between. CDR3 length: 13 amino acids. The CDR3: CASSLINQETQYF. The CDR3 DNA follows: TGCGCCAGCAGTCTCATCAACCAAGAGACCCAGTACTTC.

The CDR3, as DNA: TGTGCCAGCAGTGGGGACAGGATATCTGGGGCCAACGTCCTGACTTTC. It yields the protein CASSGDRISGANVLTF. The chain joins TRBV6-1 to TRBJ2-6; 8 bases map to TRBD1. This CDR3 contains 16 residues. CDR1 and CDR2 (germline): MNHNS, SASEGT. V lost 4 bases to trimming and J lost 1 base; unmatched junction nucleotides: 3.

CDR3 sequence (DNA): TGTGCCAGCAGCTTATCCCTCACTAGCTCCGCGCAGTATTTT. It is translated as CASSLSLTSSAQYF. This chain joins TRBV11-2 and TRBJ2-3; maybe TRBD2 (6 bases). The CDR3 is made up of 14 amino acids. V lost 2 bases and J lost 10, with 16 bases in between. Germline CDR1 is SGHAT and CDR2 is FQNNGV.

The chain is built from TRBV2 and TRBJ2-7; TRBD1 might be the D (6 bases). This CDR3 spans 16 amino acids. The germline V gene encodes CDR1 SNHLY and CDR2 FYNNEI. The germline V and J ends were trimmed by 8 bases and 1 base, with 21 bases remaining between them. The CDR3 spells CASPPKGTKLSYEQYF. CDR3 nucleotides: TGTGCCAGCCCCCCGAAGGGGACAAAATTATCCTACGAGCAGTACTTC.

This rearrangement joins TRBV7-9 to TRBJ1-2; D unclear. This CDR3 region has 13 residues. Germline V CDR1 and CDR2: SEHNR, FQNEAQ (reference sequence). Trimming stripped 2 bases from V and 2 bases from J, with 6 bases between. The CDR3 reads CASSLPGNYGYTF. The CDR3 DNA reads TGTGCCAGCAGCTTACCGGGAAACTATGGCTACACCTTC.

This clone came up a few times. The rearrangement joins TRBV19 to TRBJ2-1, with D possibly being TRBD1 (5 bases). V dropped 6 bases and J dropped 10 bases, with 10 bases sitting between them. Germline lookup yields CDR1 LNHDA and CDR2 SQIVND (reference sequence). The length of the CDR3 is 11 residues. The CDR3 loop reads CASRQAGEQFF. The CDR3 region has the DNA TGTGCCAGTAGACAGGCCGGCGAGCAGTTCTTC.

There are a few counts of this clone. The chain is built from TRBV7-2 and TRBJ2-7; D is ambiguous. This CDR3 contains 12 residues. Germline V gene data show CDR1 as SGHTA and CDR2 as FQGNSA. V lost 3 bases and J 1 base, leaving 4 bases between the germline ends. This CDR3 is CASSFQSYEQYF. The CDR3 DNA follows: TGTGCCAGCAGCTTCCAGTCCTACGAGCAGTACTTC.

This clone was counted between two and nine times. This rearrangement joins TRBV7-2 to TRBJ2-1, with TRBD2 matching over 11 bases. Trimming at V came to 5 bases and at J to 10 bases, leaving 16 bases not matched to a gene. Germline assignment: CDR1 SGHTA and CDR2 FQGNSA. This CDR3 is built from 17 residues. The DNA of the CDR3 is TGTGCCAGCAGCCTCACCGGGGGGACTAGCGGCAGGGAGGAGCAGTTCTTC. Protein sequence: CASSLTGGTSGREEQFF.

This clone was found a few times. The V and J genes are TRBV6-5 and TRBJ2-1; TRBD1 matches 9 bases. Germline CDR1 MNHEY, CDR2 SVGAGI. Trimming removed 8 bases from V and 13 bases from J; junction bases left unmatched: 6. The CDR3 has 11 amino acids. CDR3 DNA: TGTGCCAGCTCGCACAGGGGGCTCCAGTTCTTC. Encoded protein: CASSHRGLQFF.

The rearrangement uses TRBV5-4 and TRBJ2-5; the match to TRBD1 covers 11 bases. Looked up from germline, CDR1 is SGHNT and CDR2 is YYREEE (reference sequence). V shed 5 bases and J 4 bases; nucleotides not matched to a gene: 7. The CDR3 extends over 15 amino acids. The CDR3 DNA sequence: TGTGCCAGCAGTTACGGACAGGGGGCTTCAGAGACCCAGTACTTC. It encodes CASSYGQGASETQYF.

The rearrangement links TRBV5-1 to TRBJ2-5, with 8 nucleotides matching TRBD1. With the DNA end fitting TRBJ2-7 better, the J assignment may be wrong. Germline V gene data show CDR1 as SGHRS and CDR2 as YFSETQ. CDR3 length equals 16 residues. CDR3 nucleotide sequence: TGCGCCAGCAGCCTCTTTGGACAGGGAACCTCCTACGAGCAGTACTTC. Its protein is CASSLFGQGTSYEQYF.